This is a list of T cell receptor beta chains from one sample in a study. Produced via immunoSEQ multiplex PCR; TCRdb's table is partial and in-frame only. The table shows 55,000 to 70,000 clones, with roughly 93% occurring only once. The sequenced sample was PBMCs. The receptors stem from a man aged 40-55 years with rheumatoid arthritis. Each CDR3 is given without its conserved first and last residue.

TRBJ2-1 | TRBV27 | ASSLGGHYEF
TRBJ1-4 | TRBV6-5 | ASSYQGAREKLF
TRBJ1-4 | TRBV5-1 | ASRGTGERNEKLF
TRBJ2-3 | TRBV9 | ASSEGRLADTQY
TRBJ2-4 | TRBV7-2 | ASSLQAAKNIQY
TRBJ1-5 | TRBV2 | ASRQGGQPQH
TRBJ1-6 | TRBV5-5 | ASSSRTDSSSPLH
TRBJ1-6 | TRBV2 | ASSDKQGVLSPLH
TRBJ1-5 | TRBV2 | ASSEEQGSQPQH
TRBJ2-4 | TRBV3-1/TRBV3-2 | ASSQGTGEAKNIQY
TRBJ2-1 | TRBV18 | ASSIGTGGLEQF
TRBJ1-2 | TRBV6-5 | ASSYLPGANYGYT
TRBJ2-3 | TRBV7-2 | ASSLPTVGGGTDTQY
TRBJ2-5 | TRBV19 | ASSIMGRGRETQY
TRBJ2-3 | TRBV4-1 | ASSQGASGGQNGQY
TRBJ2-7 | TRBV18 | ASSPLLTDYGEQY
TRBJ2-3 | TRBV6-1 | ASSEIAGATDTQY
TRBJ2-7 | TRBV7-9 | ASSFITDSYEQY
TRBJ1-1 | TRBV7-9 | ASSLGQLGEAF
TRBJ2-5 | TRBV10-3 | AISEAPGTRSETQY
TRBJ1-1 | TRBV18 | ASSPPYRGGAEAF
TRBJ1-5 | TRBV27 | ASSNTGYQPQH
TRBJ1-1 | TRBV10-2 | ASKDGTSMNTEAF
TRBJ1-6 | TRBV2 | ASSARSSFSYNSPLH
TRBJ2-2 | TRBV6-4 | ASRGWREGTGELF
TRBJ1-6 | TRBV27 | ASSDRQGLNSPLH
TRBJ1-2 | TRBV30 | AWSRGGKYGYT
TRBJ2-1 | TRBV11-3 | ASSLGRGPNNEQF
TRBJ1-1 | TRBV9 | ASSGQGSPEAF
TRBJ1-3 | TRBV6-1 | ASSEDLYTIY
TRBJ2-1 | TRBV27 | ASSLAPSYNEQF
TRBJ1-3 | TRBV6-5 | ASTPGYASGNTIY
TRBJ1-5 | TRBV21-1 | ASSKGGSGQPQH
TRBJ2-1 | TRBV19 | ASSPPGTSRYNEQF
TRBJ2-1 | TRBV27 | ASSYLAGTYNEQF
TRBJ1-6 | TRBV28 | ASSSSRGALNSPLH
TRBJ2-2 | TRBV11-3 | ASSLVDTGELF
TRBJ2-7 | TRBV28 | ASSPGTGNYEQY